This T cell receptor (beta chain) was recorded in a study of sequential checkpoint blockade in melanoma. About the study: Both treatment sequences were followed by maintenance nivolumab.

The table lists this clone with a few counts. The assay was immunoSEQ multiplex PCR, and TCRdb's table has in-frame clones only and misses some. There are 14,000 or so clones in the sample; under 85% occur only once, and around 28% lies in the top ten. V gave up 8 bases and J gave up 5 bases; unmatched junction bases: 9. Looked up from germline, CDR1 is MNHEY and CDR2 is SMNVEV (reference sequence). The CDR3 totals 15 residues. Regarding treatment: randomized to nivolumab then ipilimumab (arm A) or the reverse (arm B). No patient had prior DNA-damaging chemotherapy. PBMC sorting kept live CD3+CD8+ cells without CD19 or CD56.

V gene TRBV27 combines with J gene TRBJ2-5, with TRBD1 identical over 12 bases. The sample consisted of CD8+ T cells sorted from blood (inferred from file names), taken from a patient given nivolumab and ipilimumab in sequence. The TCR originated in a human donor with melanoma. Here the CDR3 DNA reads TGTGCCAGCCGGGACAGGGGGCGCCGTTTGGAGACCCAGTACTTC. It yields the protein CASRDRGRRLETQYF.